Sequencing of this T cell receptor (beta chain) was carried out in a study of CXCR3-negative and CXCR3-positive naive CD8 T cells. Through 5' RACE with UMI labels, the TRB cDNA libraries were prepared. TCRdb processed the 5' RACE reads again and assigns one entry to each CDR3 protein, with no DNA. This specimen shows a few thousand distinct CDR3 sequences; the ten leading clones hold 1.3%. This clonotype is identified as medium-sized (0.01 to 0.1%) from frequency. Input material: naive CXCR3- CD8+ T cells from blood. Subset described: CD45RO-CCR7+CD27+CD95- naive CD8+ T cells lacking CXCR3 (TNR3-). The sequence was obtained from a human donor in good health. Some clones in this sample may be carry-over from other donors' samples.

CDR3: CASSPDSRREQFF. This chain uses TRBV7-3 with TRBJ2-1; there is no DNA to check the TCRdb D call of TRBD1. Germline V gives CDR1 SGHTA, CDR2 FQGTGA. This CDR3 has 13 residues.